The next 2 T cell receptor beta chains were all read from a single sample in a study of T cell responses to AZD1222 COVID-19 vaccine. Assay: immunoSEQ multiplex PCR; the TCRdb copy retains only in-frame clones and omits some. The repertoire holds roughly 140,000 clones, with around 89% as singletons. Here the sequenced sample was peripheral blood, taken on day 0 of AZD1222 vaccination. Receptors were obtained from an adult in good health.

J is TRBJ2-2 and V is TRBV25-1; 12 nucleotides match TRBD1. The CDR3 extends over 15 amino acids. Losses at the gene ends were 7 bases for V and 3 bases for J; bases not matched to a gene: 3. In germline, CDR1 is MGHDK, CDR2 SYGVNS. The CDR3 sequence: CASMGTGGDTGELFF. The CDR3 region has the DNA TGTGCCAGCATGGGGACAGGGGGCGACACCGGGGAGCTGTTTTTT.

The rearrangement links TRBV19 to TRBJ1-6; the D gene is possibly TRBD1 (5 bases). The CDR3 has 15 amino acids. Germline CDR1 LNHDA, CDR2 SQIVND (reference sequence). Trimming pared 9 bases from V and 0 bases from J, leaving 12 bases between. In DNA, the CDR3 is TGTGCCAGCAAAAGGGGAAGCTCCTATAATTCACCCCTCCACTTT. This gives the protein CASKRGSSYNSPLHF.